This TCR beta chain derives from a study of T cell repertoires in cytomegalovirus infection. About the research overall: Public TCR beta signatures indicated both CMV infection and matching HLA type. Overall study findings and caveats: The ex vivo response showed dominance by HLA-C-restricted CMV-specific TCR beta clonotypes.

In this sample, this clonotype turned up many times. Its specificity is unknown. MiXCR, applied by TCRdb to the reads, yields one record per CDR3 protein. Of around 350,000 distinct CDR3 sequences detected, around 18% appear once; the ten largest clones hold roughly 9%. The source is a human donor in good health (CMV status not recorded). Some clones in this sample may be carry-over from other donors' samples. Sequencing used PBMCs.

The CDR3 DNA is TGTGCCAGCAGCTTTGGTATCGCGGGGATCCAAGAGACCCAGTACTTC. Translated, it gives CASSFGIAGIQETQYF. This chain uses TRBV7-2 with TRBJ2-5; TRBD2 might be the D (6 bases). Germline assignment: CDR1 SGHTA and CDR2 FQGNSA. V was clipped by 3 bases and J by 1 base, with 15 bases between them. The CDR3 is made up of 16 amino acids.